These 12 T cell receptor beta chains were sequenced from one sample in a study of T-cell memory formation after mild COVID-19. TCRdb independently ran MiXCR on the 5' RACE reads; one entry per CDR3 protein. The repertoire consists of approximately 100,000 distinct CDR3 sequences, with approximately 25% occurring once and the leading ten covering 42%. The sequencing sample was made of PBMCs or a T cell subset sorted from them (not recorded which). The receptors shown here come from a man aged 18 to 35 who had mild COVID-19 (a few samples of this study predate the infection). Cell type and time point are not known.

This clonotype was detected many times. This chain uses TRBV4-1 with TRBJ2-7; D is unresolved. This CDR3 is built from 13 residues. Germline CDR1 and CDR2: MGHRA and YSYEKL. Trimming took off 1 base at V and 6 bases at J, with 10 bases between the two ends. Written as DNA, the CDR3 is TGCGCCAGCAGCCAAGTTATACATGGCGAGCAGTACGTC. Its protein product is CASSQVIHGEQYV.

CDR3 bases: TGTGCCACCAGCAGAGAGCGGGGGGGCCCAGATACGCAGTATTTT. Translation gives CATSRERGGPDTQYF. V usage is TRBV15 and J usage is TRBJ2-3, with 9 bases lining up with TRBD2. V dropped 0 bases and J dropped 4; count of bases not matched to a gene: 2. The CDR3 has 15 residues. Germline V CDR1 and CDR2: LNHNV, YYDKDF (reference sequence).

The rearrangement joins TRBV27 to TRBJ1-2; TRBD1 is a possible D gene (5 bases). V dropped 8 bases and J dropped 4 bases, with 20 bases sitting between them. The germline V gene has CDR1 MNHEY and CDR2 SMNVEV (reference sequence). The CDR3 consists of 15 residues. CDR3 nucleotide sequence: TGTGCCAGCGCCGCTACAGGCCTCGGTAGCTATGGCTACACCTTC. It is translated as CASAATGLGSYGYTF.

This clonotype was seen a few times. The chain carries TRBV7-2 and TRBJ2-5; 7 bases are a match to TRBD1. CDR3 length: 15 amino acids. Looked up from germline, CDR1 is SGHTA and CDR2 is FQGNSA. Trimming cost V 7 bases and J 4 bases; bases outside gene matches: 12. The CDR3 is CASNRGTRVLETQYF. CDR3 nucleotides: TGTGCCAGCAACAGGGGTACCCGGGTTCTAGAGACCCAGTACTTC.

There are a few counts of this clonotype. The CDR3 protein is CASSAGLAGGPYNEQFF. The CDR3 nucleotides are TGTGCCAGCAGTGCGGGACTAGCGGGGGGGCCCTACAATGAGCAGTTCTTC. This rearrangement joins TRBV25-1 to TRBJ2-1, with TRBD2 identical over 16 bases. Germline trimming cut 4 bases from V and 2 bases from J; bases unmatched to any gene: 2. Germline V CDR1 and CDR2: MGHDK, SYGVNS. The CDR3 covers 17 residues. Variable domain in full (rest from reference TRBV25-1 and TRBJ2-1): EADIYQTPRYLVIGTGKKITLECSQTMGHDKMYWYQQDPGMELHLIHYSYGVNSTEKGDLSSESTVSRIRTEHFPLTLESARPSHTSQYLCASSAGLAGGPYNEQFFGPGTRLTVL.

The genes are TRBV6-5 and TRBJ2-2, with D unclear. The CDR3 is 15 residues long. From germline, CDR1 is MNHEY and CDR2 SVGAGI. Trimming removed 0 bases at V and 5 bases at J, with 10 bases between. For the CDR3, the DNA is TGTGCCAGCAGTTACTCGATAACGAGGACCGGGGAGCTGTTTTTT. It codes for CASSYSITRTGELFF.

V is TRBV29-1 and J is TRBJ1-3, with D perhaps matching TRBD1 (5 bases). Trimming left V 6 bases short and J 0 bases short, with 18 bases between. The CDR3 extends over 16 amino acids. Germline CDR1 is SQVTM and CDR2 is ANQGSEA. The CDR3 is CSVGGIDRASGNTIYF. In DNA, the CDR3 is TGCAGCGTAGGAGGGATCGACAGAGCCTCTGGAAACACCATATATTTT.

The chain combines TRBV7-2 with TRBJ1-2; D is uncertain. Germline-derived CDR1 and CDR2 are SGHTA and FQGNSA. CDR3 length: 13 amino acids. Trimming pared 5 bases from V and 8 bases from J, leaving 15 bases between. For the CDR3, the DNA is TGTGCCAGCAGCCCCGCCCCCTTAGGAGGCTACACCTTC. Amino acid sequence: CASSPAPLGGYTF.

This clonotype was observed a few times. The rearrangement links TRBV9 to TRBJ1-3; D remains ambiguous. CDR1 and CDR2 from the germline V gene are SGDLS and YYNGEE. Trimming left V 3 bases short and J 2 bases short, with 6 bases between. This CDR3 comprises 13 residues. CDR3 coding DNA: TGTGCCAGCAGCGGATACCCTGGAAACACCATATATTTT. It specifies CASSGYPGNTIYF.

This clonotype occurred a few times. Here the CDR3 DNA reads TGTGCCAGCAGCAGGCTACCCGGGGACAATCAGCCCCAGCATTTT. Protein product: CASSRLPGDNQPQHF. This chain joins TRBV6-5 and TRBJ1-5; D gene uncertain. From germline, CDR1 is MNHEY and CDR2 SVGAGI. V was pared by 6 bases and J by 3 bases, with 15 bases between. CDR3 length: 15 residues.

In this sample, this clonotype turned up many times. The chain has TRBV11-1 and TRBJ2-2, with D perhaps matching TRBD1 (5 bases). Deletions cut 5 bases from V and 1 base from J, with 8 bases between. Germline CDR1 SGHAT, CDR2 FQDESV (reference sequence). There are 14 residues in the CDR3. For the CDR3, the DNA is TGTGCCAGCAGCCCCGGACAGAACACCGGGGAGCTGTTTTTT. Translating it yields CASSPGQNTGELFF.

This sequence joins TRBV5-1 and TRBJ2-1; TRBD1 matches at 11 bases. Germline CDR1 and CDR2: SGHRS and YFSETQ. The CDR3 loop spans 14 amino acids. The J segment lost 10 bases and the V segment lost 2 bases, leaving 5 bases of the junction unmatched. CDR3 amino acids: CASSLPGQGGEQFF. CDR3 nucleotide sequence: TGCGCCAGCAGCTTACCGGGACAGGGGGGCGAGCAGTTCTTC.